A selection of T cell receptor beta chains follows, all from one sample in a study of CD8 T cells in Susac syndrome. Each CDR3 protein is one row after TCRdb ran MiXCR on the immunoSEQ multiplex PCR reads. The table shows about 120,000 distinct CDR3 sequences, with 80% to 95% occurring only once. The sequencing sample was made of CD4+ T cells from PBMCs. The origin of the receptors is a human donor in good health. The CDR3 runs from the conserved cysteine through the conserved F or W. D genes are given only for firm matches. Where a row states a size, it is once, few, many or the class of an expanded clone; other rows omit it.

j_call clone_size v_call cdr3_length d_call cdr3_aa cdr3_nt
TRBJ1-6 - TRBV12-3/TRBV12-4 17 - CASSLDVLVDHVAPLHF TGTGCCAGCAGTTTAGATGTTTTAGTGGACCACGTAGCACCCCTCCACTTT
TRBJ1-1 - TRBV6-5 15 - CASRLTGGGRTEAFF TGTGCCAGCCGTTTAACGGGTGGGGGACGCACTGAAGCTTTCTTT
TRBJ2-1 - TRBV5-1 16 - CASSPYLRADYNEQFF TGCGCCAGCAGCCCATATCTTAGGGCCGATTACAATGAGCAGTTCTTC
TRBJ2-1 - TRBV7-3 15 TRBD2 CASSLLGGGTNEQFF TGTGCCAGCAGCTTATTGGGGGGGGGTACCAATGAGCAGTTCTTC
TRBJ2-7 - TRBV4-2 15 - CASSPRVGSDYEQYF TGTGCCAGCAGCCCAAGAGTAGGGTCGGACTACGAGCAGTACTTC
TRBJ2-2 - TRBV7-2 14 TRBD2 CASSTGGYTGELFF TGTGCCAGCAGCACCGGGGGGTACACCGGGGAGCTGTTTTTT
TRBJ2-1 - TRBV25-1 14 - CASSDDFPRPEQFF TGTGCCAGCAGTGATGACTTTCCCCGACCTGAGCAGTTCTTC
TRBJ1-3 once TRBV20-1 15 - CSARPDAGGLNTIYF TGCAGTGCTAGACCCGACGCGGGGGGTCTAAACACCATATATTTT
TRBJ1-1 - TRBV29-1 10 - CSVDFKGAFF TGCAGCGTTGATTTCAAGGGAGCTTTCTTT
TRBJ2-6 - TRBV7-9 15 - CASSLGWKGANVLTF TGTGCCAGCAGCTTAGGATGGAAAGGGGCCAACGTCCTGACTTTC
TRBJ1-1 - TRBV12-3/TRBV12-4 13 - CASSPTGTPEAFF TGTGCCAGCAGTCCCACCGGGACCCCCGAAGCTTTCTTT
TRBJ1-2 - TRBV4-2 15 - CASSQEGTENYGYTF TGTGCCAGCAGCCAAGAAGGGACGGAGAACTATGGCTACACCTTC
TRBJ2-3 - TRBV6-6 12 - CASSPHTDTQYF TGTGCCAGCAGCCCCCACACAGATACGCAGTATTTT
TRBJ1-1 - TRBV18 16 - CASSPLSTGSDTEAFF TGTGCCAGCTCACCACTATCCACAGGGTCGGACACTGAAGCTTTCTTT
TRBJ2-5 few TRBV11-1 14 - CASSFGRFEETQYF TGTGCCAGCAGCTTCGGCAGGTTTGAGGAGACCCAGTACTTC
TRBJ1-5 once TRBV5-1 14 - CASSLGGLGQPQHF TGCGCCAGCAGCTTGGGGGGATTGGGTCAGCCCCAGCATTTT
TRBJ2-7 - TRBV4-2 13 - CASTTVQGSEQYF TGTGCCAGCACTACGGTACAGGGCAGCGAGCAGTACTTC
TRBJ1-1 - TRBV29-1 13 - CSVAPKLNTEAFF TGCAGCGTTGCTCCGAAACTGAACACTGAAGCTTTCTTT
TRBJ2-7 few TRBV5-4 13 - CASSLRGLKEQYF TGTGCCAGCAGCTTGCGGGGATTGAAGGAGCAGTACTTC
TRBJ2-3 - TRBV6-5 11 - CASMEGDTQYF TGTGCCAGCATGGAGGGGGATACGCAGTATTTT
TRBJ1-2 - TRBV20-1 15 - CSASNTVGANYGYTF TGCAGTGCTAGTAATACCGTAGGGGCTAACTATGGCTACACCTTC
TRBJ1-2 - TRBV27 13 - CASSPPGLHGYTF TGTGCCAGCAGTCCCCCAGGGTTACATGGCTACACCTTC
TRBJ2-1 - TRBV2 16 TRBD2 CASSLERGYSYNEQFF TGTGCCAGCAGTCTAGAGCGGGGGTACTCCTACAATGAGCAGTTCTTC
TRBJ1-1 - TRBV29-1 12 - CSVEGQSPEAFF TGCAGCGTTGAAGGACAATCCCCTGAAGCTTTCTTT
TRBJ1-2 - TRBV4-3 15 - CASSQGMGGVYGYTF TGCGCCAGCAGCCAAGGGATGGGGGGGGTCTATGGCTACACCTTC
TRBJ2-7 - TRBV5-1 16 TRBD1 CASSAERDRGIHEQYF TGCGCCAGCAGCGCGGAACGGGACAGGGGTATCCACGAGCAGTACTTC
TRBJ1-1 - TRBV29-1 12 TRBD1 CSVGTGPSEAFF TGCAGCGTGGGGACAGGCCCGTCTGAAGCTTTCTTT
TRBJ1-1 - TRBV5-1 14 - CASSLEGGNTEAFF TGCGCCAGCAGCTTGGAAGGGGGGAACACTGAAGCTTTCTTT
TRBJ2-7 - TRBV7-9 15 TRBD1 CASSTRTGDRLEQYF TGTGCCAGCAGCACTCGGACAGGGGATAGACTCGAGCAGTACTTC
TRBJ2-1 - TRBV5-1 16 TRBD1 CASSLVDRASYNEQFF TGCGCCAGCAGCTTGGTAGACAGGGCATCCTACAATGAGCAGTTCTTC
TRBJ2-3 - TRBV9 16 - CASSVDFGGGTDTQYF TGTGCCAGCAGCGTAGATTTCGGCGGAGGCACAGATACGCAGTATTTT
TRBJ1-6 once TRBV7-3 13 - CASSPQSNSPLHF TGTGCCAGCAGCCCCCAATCTAATTCACCCCTCCACTTT
TRBJ1-2 - TRBV29-1 12 - CSVVSRGYGYTF TGCAGCGTTGTCAGTCGCGGCTATGGCTACACCTTC
TRBJ2-1 - TRBV20-1 16 TRBD2 CSARDLAGGHFNEQFF TGCAGTGCTAGAGATCTCGCGGGGGGTCACTTCAATGAGCAGTTCTTC
TRBJ2-7 - TRBV6-1 14 TRBD1 CASRPDREFYEQYF TGTGCCAGCAGGCCGGACAGGGAGTTCTACGAGCAGTACTTC
TRBJ1-4 few TRBV4-2 14 - CASSQGQGGEKLFF TGTGCCAGCAGCCAGGGCCAGGGCGGCGAAAAACTGTTTTTT
TRBJ1-2 - TRBV15 13 - CATSTGTAEGYTF TGTGCCACCAGCACGGGCACAGCGGAGGGCTACACCTTC
TRBJ2-3 - TRBV9 15 - CASSVAGISTDTQYF TGTGCCAGCAGCGTAGCGGGGATCAGCACAGATACGCAGTATTTT
TRBJ1-5 - TRBV19 12 - CASSSLYQPQHF TGTGCCAGTAGTTCACTTTATCAGCCCCAGCATTTT
TRBJ2-7 - TRBV11-2 13 - CASVLSNSYEQYF TGTGCCAGCGTCCTTAGTAACTCCTACGAGCAGTACTTC
TRBJ1-1 - TRBV27 13 - CASRLNQNTEAFF TGTGCCAGCAGACTTAACCAGAACACTGAAGCTTTCTTT
TRBJ1-1 - TRBV29-1 13 - CSVRHTENTEAFF TGCAGCGTTCGTCATACAGAGAACACTGAAGCTTTCTTT
TRBJ1-2 - TRBV7-9 13 - CASTGGRDYGYTF TGTGCCAGCACAGGAGGGCGCGACTATGGCTACACCTTC
TRBJ1-1 - TRBV29-1 12 - CSATPGGTEAFF TGCAGCGCAACCCCCGGGGGGACTGAAGCTTTCTTT
TRBJ2-3 - TRBV9 16 TRBD1 CASSVGRTGTTDTQYF TGTGCCAGCAGCGTAGGCCGGACAGGAACTACAGATACGCAGTATTTT
TRBJ1-4 - TRBV7-2 15 TRBD1 CASSLSTGVNEKLFF TGTGCCAGCAGCTTATCGACAGGGGTTAATGAAAAACTGTTTTTT
TRBJ2-5 - TRBV28 14 - CASSPLRATETQYF TGTGCCAGCAGTCCTCTTCGGGCGACGGAGACCCAGTACTTC
TRBJ1-6 - TRBV19 15 - CASSIRVVSGSPLHF TGTGCCAGTAGTATTCGGGTTGTCTCCGGTTCACCCCTCCACTTT
TRBJ1-1 - TRBV6-2/TRBV6-3 14 TRBD1 CASGAQGAGTEAFF TGTGCCAGCGGAGCCCAGGGGGCCGGGACTGAAGCTTTCTTT
TRBJ2-7 - TRBV12-3/TRBV12-4 13 - CASSLTDGSEQYF TGTGCCAGCAGTCTCACAGACGGGAGCGAGCAGTACTTC
TRBJ2-7 - TRBV3-1 14 - CASSQGPVGYEQYF TGTGCCAGCAGCCAAGGCCCGGTGGGGTACGAGCAGTACTTC
TRBJ2-5 few TRBV15 15 TRBD1 CATSRDLGGGETQYF TGTGCCACCAGCAGAGATTTAGGGGGCGGAGAGACCCAGTACTTC
TRBJ2-3 - TRBV7-2 15 TRBD2 CASGMIAGFTDTQYF TGTGCCAGCGGTATGATAGCGGGATTCACAGATACGCAGTATTTT
TRBJ1-1 - TRBV7-9 13 - CASNTGSHTEAFF TGTGCCAGCAATACAGGGTCCCACACTGAAGCTTTCTTT
TRBJ2-3 few TRBV7-2 11 - CASSLADTQYF TGTGCCAGCAGCTTAGCAGATACGCAGTATTTT